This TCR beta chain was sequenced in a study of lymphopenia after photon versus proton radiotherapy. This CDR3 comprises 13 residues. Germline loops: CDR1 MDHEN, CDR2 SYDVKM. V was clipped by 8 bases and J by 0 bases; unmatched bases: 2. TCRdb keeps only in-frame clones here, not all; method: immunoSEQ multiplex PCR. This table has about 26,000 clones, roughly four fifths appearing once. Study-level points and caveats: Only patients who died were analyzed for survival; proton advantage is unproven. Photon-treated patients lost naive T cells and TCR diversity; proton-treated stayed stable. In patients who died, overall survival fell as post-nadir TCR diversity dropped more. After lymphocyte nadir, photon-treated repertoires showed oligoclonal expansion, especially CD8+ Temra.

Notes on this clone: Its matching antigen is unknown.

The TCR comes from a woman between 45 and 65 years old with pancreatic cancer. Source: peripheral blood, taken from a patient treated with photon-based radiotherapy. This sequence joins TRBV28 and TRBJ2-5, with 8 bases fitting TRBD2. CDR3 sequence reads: CASRGGYQETQYF. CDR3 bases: TGTGCCAGCCGGGGGGGGTACCAAGAGACCCAGTACTTC.